This is a list of T cell receptor beta chains from one sample in a study of blood T cells in healthy people across ages. TCRdb itself ran the 5' RACE reads through MiXCR, one entry per CDR3 protein. The sample includes hundreds of thousands of distinct CDR3 sequences, more than 55% of them seen just once. Sequencing was done on a sample of blood. These receptors were collected from a man in his forties or fifties in good health. Both conserved end residues are part of each CDR3. D genes are given only for firm matches. A row's size may be missing; if present it is once, few, many or a size class.

clone_size j_call v_call d_call cdr3_nt cdr3_aa
few TRBJ2-7 TRBV28 TRBD2 TGTGCCAGCAGTTTGGCGCTAGCGGGAGGTCATCCCGAGCAGTACTTC CASSLALAGGHPEQYF
few TRBJ1-2 TRBV3-1 - TGTGCCAGCAGCCACCTACCCGGGACCTCTAAAAACTATGGCTACACCTTC CASSHLPGTSKNYGYTF
- TRBJ1-6 TRBV7-3 - TGTGCCAGCAGCGCCGCGGGGACCAATTCACCCCTCCACTTT CASSAAGTNSPLHF
few TRBJ2-7 TRBV7-2 - TGTGCCAGCAGCCTTAGTGCGGAAAACTCCTACGAGCAGTACTTC CASSLSAENSYEQYF
few TRBJ2-1 TRBV20-1 TRBD2 TGCAGTGCTAGGGTAGCGGGAGGGGGATACAATGAGCAGTTCTTC CSARVAGGGYNEQFF
- TRBJ2-7 TRBV20-1 TRBD2 TGCAGTGCTAGTTTACTAGCGGGTTCCTACGAGCAGTACTTC CSASLLAGSYEQYF
few TRBJ2-7 TRBV20-1 - TGCAGTGCTCAGAAGACAGACGGCTCGTCCAAAATTTACTACGAGCAGTACTTC CSAQKTDGSSKIYYEQYF
- TRBJ1-5 TRBV28 - TGTGCCAGCAGTTTCCAAAGCAATCAGCCCCAGCATTTT CASSFQSNQPQHF
few TRBJ2-1 TRBV5-1 - TGCGCCAGCAGCTTGGGTTCCGGGGGGCCGTACAATGAGCAGTTCTTC CASSLGSGGPYNEQFF
- TRBJ2-3 TRBV12-3/TRBV12-4 - TGTGCCAGCAGTAACAAGGGAGGACAGGCAGATACGCAGTATTTT CASSNKGGQADTQYF
- TRBJ1-2 TRBV29-1 - TGCAGCGTCGGCCGGGACCCCGACATTTCCTACACCTTC CSVGRDPDISYTF
large TRBJ1-1 TRBV20-1 - TGCAGTGCTAGTTCGGCGGTCTTGAACACTGAAGCTTTCTTT CSASSAVLNTEAFF
few TRBJ2-5 TRBV7-7 - TGTGCTAGCAGCTCCTCGGGGGGCAGAGAGACCCAGTACTTC CASSSSGGRETQYF
- TRBJ1-6 TRBV20-1 - TGCAGTGCTAGCGGGACTCTAAATTCACCCCTCCACTTT CSASGTLNSPLHF
few TRBJ2-5 TRBV27 TRBD1 TGTGCCAGCAGTTCATACGATCAGGGGGCGGGCGAGACCCAGTACTTC CASSSYDQGAGETQYF
few TRBJ2-7 TRBV7-2 - TGTGCCAGCAGCTTGGACCCGGGACACACTTACGAGCAGTACTTC CASSLDPGHTYEQYF
few TRBJ1-5 TRBV6-6 TRBD1 TGTGCCAGCAGACCTCGCGGACAGGAATTTAATCAGCCCCAGCATTTT CASRPRGQEFNQPQHF
- TRBJ1-4 TRBV4-3 - TGCGCCAGCAGCCAAGCCGGACTGATTAATGAAAAACTGTTTTTT CASSQAGLINEKLFF
many TRBJ1-5 TRBV20-1 - TGCAGTGTCGTGAACAGCAATCAGCCCCAGCATTTT CSVVNSNQPQHF
- TRBJ2-1 TRBV6-5 TRBD2 TGTGCCAGCAGTCCCCAAAGCGGGGGGGATGAGCAGTTCTTC CASSPQSGGDEQFF
few TRBJ2-3 TRBV27 - TGTGCCAGCAAAATTCCGACTAGCACAGATACGCAGTATTTT CASKIPTSTDTQYF
- TRBJ2-1 TRBV6-5 - TGTGCCAGCAGGCAGGACTACGGCGGGGATGAGCAGTTCTTC CASRQDYGGDEQFF
- TRBJ1-2 TRBV20-1 - TGCAGTGCTGCCCGTGGGAGGGCCCCAACACTCGGCTACACCTTC CSAARGRAPTLGYTF
- TRBJ2-7 TRBV12-3/TRBV12-4 TRBD2 TGTGCCAGCAGTCGGACTAGCGGAAACCTCTACGAGCAGTACTTC CASSRTSGNLYEQYF
- TRBJ2-3 TRBV6-4 - TGTGCCAGCAGTACGAAAGCGGAATCCACAGATACGCGGTATTTT CASSTKAESTDTRYF
- TRBJ1-6 TRBV5-1 - TGCGCCAGCAGCTCCTACCTGACCAGGACAAGTGACGATTCACCCCTCCACTTT CASSSYLTRTSDDSPLHF
few TRBJ2-3 TRBV6-1 - TGTGCCAGCAGTCTAGGCGTCGCTGCAGATACGCAGTATTTT CASSLGVAADTQYF
- TRBJ2-3 TRBV9 - TGTGCCAGCAGCGTAACCACAGGGTCAGATACGCAGTATTTT CASSVTTGSDTQYF
- TRBJ2-4 TRBV11-2 TRBD1 TGTGCCAGCAGTCAGGGGGATGGGGCCAACATTCAGTACTTC CASSQGDGANIQYF
- TRBJ2-3 TRBV9 - TGTGCCAGCAGCGTAGGGAATAGTGCAGATACGCAGTATTTT CASSVGNSADTQYF
few TRBJ1-1 TRBV20-1 - TGCAGTGCTAGCCGTGCTAACACTGAAGCTTTCTTT CSASRANTEAFF
- TRBJ1-3 TRBV9 - TGTGCCAGCTCCAACTCCGGACAGAAACTCTCTGGAAACACCATATATTTT CASSNSGQKLSGNTIYF
- TRBJ2-4 TRBV20-1 TRBD2 TGCAGTGCTGATACTAGCGGGAGGAAAAACATTCAGTACTTC CSADTSGRKNIQYF
few TRBJ2-7 TRBV28 - TGTGCCAGCAGCCAGCCAGGATTCGGGACCTACGAGCAGTACTTC CASSQPGFGTYEQYF
- TRBJ2-1 TRBV6-4 TRBD1 TGTGCCAGCAGTAACAGGGGGTCCAATGAGCAGTTCTTC CASSNRGSNEQFF
- TRBJ2-3 TRBV6-5 - TGTGCCAGCAGTCAAATAGCGGAAGGCACAGATACGCAGTATTTT CASSQIAEGTDTQYF
- TRBJ2-7 TRBV27 - TGTGCCAGCAGTTTATCAGGGGAGGTCGGCGAGCAGTACTTC CASSLSGEVGEQYF
- TRBJ2-5 TRBV9 - TGTGCCAGCAGCGTAACCGCACGAGGAGGAAGGCAAGAGACCCAGTACTTC CASSVTARGGRQETQYF
- TRBJ2-4 TRBV6-2/TRBV6-3 - TGTGCCAGCAGTTACCCCTGGGGACTAGCCAAAAACATTCAGTACTTC CASSYPWGLAKNIQYF
- TRBJ1-5 TRBV7-2 - TGTGCCAGCAGTCTCCTGGGGACGGGGAGTAATCAGCCCCAGCATTTT CASSLLGTGSNQPQHF
few TRBJ1-1 TRBV6-1 - TGTGCCAGCACTTTACAGGGGAACACTGAAGCTTTCTTT CASTLQGNTEAFF
- TRBJ2-3 TRBV29-1 - TGCAGCGTTCCGCCCCCCGGGATGAGCACAGATACGCAGTATTTT CSVPPPGMSTDTQYF
- TRBJ1-1 TRBV7-2 - TGTGCCAGCAGCTTATTCCCCCTTACAGAGAACACTGAAGCTTTCTTT CASSLFPLTENTEAFF
- TRBJ1-1 TRBV7-8 - TGTGCCAGCAGCTTAAAGGGGATTTTTGGCACTGAAGCTTTCTTT CASSLKGIFGTEAFF
- TRBJ2-3 TRBV6-5 - TGTGCCAGCAGTTACTCGGGGCGAATTGCAGGCACAGATACGCAGTATTTT CASSYSGRIAGTDTQYF
few TRBJ2-5 TRBV29-1 TRBD2 TGCAGCGTTGAAGTCGGGGGGGATGAGACCCAGTACTTC CSVEVGGDETQYF
- TRBJ1-6 TRBV28 TRBD1 TGTGCCAGCAAAGGTCAGGGGGGCAGACCCCTCCACTTT CASKGQGGRPLHF
- TRBJ2-1 TRBV12-3/TRBV12-4 TRBD1 TGTGCCAGCAGTCAGGGGGTCGGTCCTAGCTCCTACAATGAGCAGTTCTTC CASSQGVGPSSYNEQFF
- TRBJ2-1 TRBV20-1 TRBD2 TGCAGTGCTAGAGGTTCTAGCGGGGGGGCCCAGTTCTTC CSARGSSGGAQFF
- TRBJ2-1 TRBV6-2/TRBV6-3 - TGTGCCAGCAGTTACGAGACATGGACTTACAATGAGCAGTTCTTC CASSYETWTYNEQFF
- TRBJ2-3 TRBV24-1 - TGTGCCACCAGTGATACGGTTCCCACAGATACGCAGTATTTT CATSDTVPTDTQYF
- TRBJ1-6 TRBV6-6 - TGTGCCAGCAGTTACTCACTCCGCTCTTATGATTCACCCCTCCACTTT CASSYSLRSYDSPLHF